The 25 T cell receptor beta chains listed next were all sequenced from one sample in a study of a mutant IDH1 vaccine in newly diagnosed glioma. Repertoires were generated with immunoSEQ multiplex PCR, while TCRdb's copy carries only in-frame clones and drops some. The profile shows some 67,000 clones, over 70% of them singletons. Time point noted: baseline, week 1 (first vaccination visit). Treatment of the sample: pre-vaccination baseline after standard-of-care therapy. Sequencing was performed on peripheral blood mononuclear cells (PBMCs), taken from a glioma patient treated with radiotherapy, temozolomide or both. These receptor sequences come from a woman between 18 and 29 years old with glioma. Some clones in this sample may be carry-over from other donors' samples.

This rearrangement joins TRBV15 to TRBJ2-7; D is undetermined. V was shortened by 1 base and J by 5 bases, with 18 bases between the two germline ends. Germline V gene lookup returns CDR1 LNHNV and CDR2 YYDKDF (reference sequence). There are 16 residues in the CDR3. DNA of the CDR3: TGTGCCACCAGCAGAGGGGTTCCGACCACTTTTAACGAGCAGTACTTC. Translated, it gives CATSRGVPTTFNEQYF.

The chain is built from TRBV5-6 and TRBJ1-6; D gene uncertain. The CDR3 consists of 13 residues. Germline CDR1 reads SGHDT; CDR2 reads YYEEEE. V lost 3 bases, J lost 11 bases, and 12 bases lay in between. CDR3 sequence: CASSSLGGTPLHF. CDR3 in DNA: TGTGCCAGCAGCTCCCTCGGAGGGACACCCCTCCACTTT.

This chain uses TRBV10-3 with TRBJ1-1; 7 nucleotides line up with TRBD1. The CDR3 runs 15 residues. Trimming removed 3 bases from V and 1 base from J; junction bases left unmatched: 5. From germline, CDR1 is ENHRY and CDR2 SYGVKD. The CDR3: CAISEGGTANTEAFF. The CDR3, as DNA: TGTGCCATCAGTGAAGGAGGGACAGCGAACACTGAAGCTTTCTTT.

This sequence joins TRBV2 and TRBJ2-2; tentative D call: TRBD1 (5 bases). This CDR3 contains 14 residues. The V and J ends lost 2 bases and 4 bases respectively, with 8 bases between them. Per germline, CDR1 SNHLY and CDR2 FYNNEI. The CDR3 region has the DNA TGTGCCAGCAGTGAAATCAGGGCCACCGGGGAGCTGTTTTTT. This codes for CASSEIRATGELFF. The full variable domain, in which reference TRBV2 and TRBJ2-2 provide the parts outside the CDR3, is EPEVTQTPSHQVTQMGQEVILRCVPISNHLYFYWYRQILGQKVEFLVSFYNNEISEKSEIFDDQFSVERPDGSNFTLKIRSTKLEDSAMYFCASSEIRATGELFFGEGSRLTVL.

The chain uses TRBV6-4 and TRBJ2-3; 13 bases line up with TRBD2. The V and J ends lost 2 bases and 9 bases, in that order; junction bases with no gene match: 5. The CDR3 loop spans 15 amino acids. Germline CDR1 MRHNA, CDR2 SNTAGT. In nucleotides, the CDR3 is TGTGCCAGCAGTGACAGAACACTAGCGGGAGGGACGCAGTATTTT. This sequence encodes CASSDRTLAGGTQYF.

The chain combines TRBV18 with TRBJ1-4; D perhaps matches TRBD1 (6 bases). The CDR3 sequence is 15 residues long. The V end lost 3 bases, the J end lost 5 bases, and 13 bases lay between the germline ends. CDR1 is KGHSH, CDR2 LQKENI, per germline. The CDR3 reads CASSPGGPGNEKLFF. As DNA, the CDR3 is TGTGCCAGCTCACCGGGGGGGCCTGGCAATGAAAAACTGTTTTTT.

A note on this clone: One end of the junction does not line up with germline, which may come from a read error. J is TRBJ1-1 and V is TRBV2; D is unclear. The CDR3 totals 15 residues. The germline CDR1 and CDR2 sequences are SNHLY and FYNNEI. The DNA for the CDR3 is TGTGCCAGCAGTGATCAAGGGCTCCCGAACAATGAAGCTTTCTTT. Translating it yields CASSDQGLPNNEAFF.

The CDR3 reads CASSAWSGTNYNEQFF. CDR3 in DNA: TGTGCCAGCAGCGCCTGGTCAGGGACCAACTACAATGAGCAGTTCTTC. The chain couples TRBV9 to TRBJ2-1, with D perhaps given as TRBD1 or TRBD2 (5 bases each). The germline V and J ends were trimmed by 3 bases and 3 bases, with 16 bases remaining between them. The CDR3 is 16 amino acids. Germline CDR1 is SGDLS and CDR2 is YYNGEE.

The rearrangement joins TRBV15 to TRBJ2-5; weak D call: TRBD2 (6 bases). V was clipped by 1 base and J by 5 bases, with 8 bases between them. The CDR3 has 13 amino acids. In germline, CDR1 is LNHNV, CDR2 YYDKDF (reference sequence). CDR3 residues: CATSRGRGETQYF. In nucleotides, the CDR3 is TGTGCCACCAGCAGAGGCCGGGGGGAGACCCAGTACTTC. The full variable domain, its missing parts supplied by reference TRBV15 and TRBJ2-5, is DAMVIQNPRYQVTQFGKPVTLSCSQTLNHNVMYWYQQKSSQAPKLLFHYYDKDFNNEADTPDNFQSRRPNTSFCFLDIRSPGLGDTAMYLCATSRGRGETQYFGPGTRLLVL.

The chain carries TRBV27 and TRBJ1-4; D is possibly TRBD1 (6 bases). Between the trimmed V and J ends, which lost 2 bases and 5 bases, there was a span of 12 bases. There are 15 residues in the CDR3. From germline, CDR1 is MNHEY and CDR2 SMNVEV (reference sequence). This CDR3 reads CASSLSVRGNEKLFF. DNA of the CDR3: TGTGCCAGCAGTTTAAGTGTCAGGGGCAATGAAAAACTGTTTTTT. Full variable domain (outside the CDR3, taken from reference TRBV27 and TRBJ1-4): EAQVTQNPRYLITVTGKKLTVTCSQNMNHEYMSWYRQDPGLGLRQIYYSMNVEVTDKGDVPEGYKVSRKEKRNFPLILESPSPNQTSLYFCASSLSVRGNEKLFFGSGTQLSVL.

The chain's CDR3 is CASSDGQGVETQYF. The CDR3 region has the DNA TGTGCCAGCAGTGACGGACAGGGAGTTGAGACCCAGTACTTC. The V gene is TRBV6-1, the J gene TRBJ2-5; 8 nucleotides agree with TRBD1. V shed 3 bases and J 5 bases; nucleotides not matched to a gene: 5. Germline V gene lookup returns CDR1 MNHNS and CDR2 SASEGT. The CDR3 is made up of 14 amino acids.

The V gene is TRBV19, the J gene TRBJ1-1; D not resolved. V shed 4 bases and J shed 4 bases, with 13 bases lying between them. From germline, CDR1 is LNHDA and CDR2 SQIVND (reference sequence). The CDR3 covers 14 residues. Written as DNA, the CDR3 is TGTGCCAGTAGTAGCGCAGGATTGGGCACTGAAGCTTTCTTT. Translated, it gives CASSSAGLGTEAFF.

This clone was seen once. The chain couples TRBV10-3 to TRBJ2-5; no clear D gene. Trimming pared 2 bases from V and 4 bases from J, leaving 11 bases between. The CDR3 consists of 14 residues. Germline V gene lookup returns CDR1 ENHRY and CDR2 SYGVKD. The CDR3 is CAISERVARETQYF. The CDR3 DNA sequence: TGTGCCATCAGTGAGAGGGTAGCTAGAGAGACCCAGTACTTC.

The chain links TRBV5-1 to TRBJ1-4; perhaps TRBD1 as D (6 bases). V lost 3 bases, J lost 5 bases, and 14 bases lay in between. Germline lookup yields CDR1 SGHRS and CDR2 YFSETQ. This CDR3 region has 15 residues. CDR3 protein: CASSSGTPQNEKLFF. CDR3 DNA sequence: TGCGCCAGCAGCTCGGGGACACCACAAAATGAAAAACTGTTTTTT.

The chain links TRBV11-2 to TRBJ2-3; 9 nucleotides line up with TRBD2. The CDR3 runs to 16 residues. CDR1 is SGHAT and CDR2 is FQNNGV in the germline V gene. Losses at the gene ends were 1 base for V and 2 bases for J; bases not matched to a gene: 4. This CDR3 reads CASSLGSSGVTDTQYF. The CDR3 DNA reads TGTGCCAGCAGCTTAGGGTCTAGCGGGGTCACAGATACGCAGTATTTT.

This chain uses TRBV30 with TRBJ1-2; unclear D gene. The V gene lost 2 bases and the J gene lost 0 bases, with 16 bases spanning the gap. The germline V gene encodes CDR1 GTSNPN and CDR2 SVGIG (reference sequence). This CDR3 has 16 amino acids. The CDR3: CAWSPVGPLPNYGYTF. DNA for the CDR3: TGTGCCTGGAGTCCGGTGGGCCCTCTTCCTAACTATGGCTACACCTTC.

The chain recombines TRBV5-4 with TRBJ2-7; 10 bases agree with TRBD2. Germline lookup yields CDR1 SGHNT and CDR2 YYREEE (reference sequence). V dropped 1 base and J dropped 2; count of bases not matched to a gene: 9. CDR3 length: 17 amino acids. The CDR3, as DNA: TGTGCCAGCAGCTTGACTAGCGGGGCTAAGCCAGCCTACGAGCAGTACTTC. Protein product: CASSLTSGAKPAYEQYF.

The J gene is TRBJ1-1, the V gene TRBV5-1; no definite D call. The germline V and J ends were trimmed by 5 bases and 0 bases, with 8 bases remaining between them. The germline CDR1 and CDR2 sequences are SGHRS and YFSETQ. This CDR3 is 13 amino acids long. CDR3 sequence (DNA): TGCGCCAGCAGTAGTTACATGAACACTGAAGCTTTCTTT. Amino acid sequence: CASSSYMNTEAFF.

The genes are TRBV19 and TRBJ2-7; D remains unclear. Trimming pared 5 bases from V and 6 bases from J, leaving 17 bases between. This CDR3 region has 14 residues. Per the germline V gene, CDR1 is LNHDA and CDR2 is SQIVND (reference sequence). The CDR3 spells CASSFLGAFGEQYF. CDR3 in DNA: TGTGCCAGTAGTTTTTTGGGTGCCTTTGGCGAGCAGTACTTC.

V and J are TRBV5-1 and TRBJ2-1; 12 bases are a match to TRBD2. Germline V lookup: CDR1 SGHRS, CDR2 YFSETQ. Trimming at V came to 1 base and at J to 8 bases, leaving 7 bases not matched to a gene. The length of the CDR3 is 16 residues. CDR3 nucleotide sequence: TGCGCCAGCAGCTTGATACTAGCGGGAGGTTCTTATGAGCAGTTCTTC. Its protein product is CASSLILAGGSYEQFF. Complete variable domain (other parts from reference TRBV5-1 and TRBJ2-1): KAGVTQTPRYLIKTRGQQVTLSCSPISGHRSVSWYQQTPGQGLQFLFEYFSETQRNKGNFPGRFSGRQFSNSRSEMNVSTLELGDSALYLCASSLILAGGSYEQFFGPGTRLTVL.

This clone has only one observation. Other DNA sequences in the same sample also yield this CDR3. The V call is TRBV27, the J call TRBJ1-1, with 8 bases lining up with TRBD1. CDR3 length: 14 residues. Germline trimming cut 6 bases from V and 1 base from J; bases unmatched to any gene: 4. Germline lookup yields CDR1 MNHEY and CDR2 SMNVEV (reference sequence). The CDR3 sequence is CASSLGQGNTEAFF. Written as DNA, the CDR3 is TGTGCCAGCAGCCTTGGACAGGGGAACACTGAAGCTTTCTTT.

The chain links TRBV7-9 to TRBJ2-7; D unresolved. The CDR3 extends over 11 amino acids. The germline CDR1 and CDR2 sequences are SEHNR and FQNEAQ (reference sequence). Trimming shortened V by 6 bases and J by 0 bases, and 3 bases separated the two germline ends. The CDR3 DNA sequence: TGTGCCAGCAGTTTCTCCTACGAGCAGTACTTC. This codes for CASSFSYEQYF.

This chain uses TRBV7-2 with TRBJ1-1; 7 bases are a match to TRBD1. The CDR3 has 18 amino acids. Germline V gives CDR1 SGHTA, CDR2 FQGNSA. Germline trimming cut 5 bases from V and 4 bases from J; bases unmatched to any gene: 19. CDR3 bases: TGTGCCAGCAGCCGTGGGGGACAGACGACCTTCCGAACCACTGAAGCTTTCTTT. It codes for CASSRGGQTTFRTTEAFF.

V gene TRBV7-9 combines with J gene TRBJ2-7; 10 nucleotides agree with TRBD1. V gave up 5 bases and J gave up 3 bases; unmatched junction bases: 7. CDR3 length: 15 residues. Germline loops: CDR1 SEHNR, CDR2 FQNEAQ (reference sequence). The CDR3 coding sequence is TGTGCCAGCAGCCACGGGACAGGGGCGAACTACGAGCAGTACTTC. Its protein product is CASSHGTGANYEQYF.

Only one count was recorded for this clone. The chain joins TRBV5-4 to TRBJ1-1, with TRBD1 matching 9 bases. Germline V CDR1 and CDR2: SGHNT, YYREEE (reference sequence). Trimming at V came to 0 bases and at J to 6 bases, leaving 6 bases not matched to a gene. CDR3 length equals 15 residues. CDR3 protein: CASSLGQGVGAEAFF. The CDR3 nucleotides are TGTGCCAGCAGCTTGGGACAGGGGGTAGGCGCTGAAGCTTTCTTT.